Sequencing of this T cell receptor beta chain was carried out in a study of cytomegalovirus exposure and HLA in healthy donors. Study at large: Of all 370 or so donors who were genotyped, about 84% belonged to the Caucasian-associated ancestry cluster.

With respect to this clone: What it binds is not known. Other nucleotide sequences from this sample produce the same CDR3.

General observations from the study: Reported performance of the classifier showed diagnosis of cytomegalovirus status with high specificity and sensitivity.

The PCR had 60 Vbeta and 13 Jbeta primers. Sequencing was performed with immunoSEQ multiplex PCR; in TCRdb, only in-frame clones are kept and a portion is missing. The table lists about 120,000 clones, under 80% of them singletons. Germline lookup yields CDR1 MDHEN and CDR2 SYDVKM. The CDR3 is 12 residues long. Trimming took off 6 bases at V and 3 bases at J, with 8 bases between the two ends. This receptor was taken from a man in his fifties or sixties in good health and CMV-seropositive. The sample taken for sequencing was PBMCs. V usage is TRBV28 and J usage is TRBJ1-2; possible D gene TRBD1, 6 bases. This chain's CDR3 is CASRAGDYGYTF. For the CDR3, the DNA is TGTGCCAGCAGGGCAGGGGACTATGGCTACACCTTC.